A single sample is the source of the 9 T cell receptor beta chains below, sequenced in a study of early T cells in non-severe SARS-CoV-2 infection. One entry per CDR3 protein, called by TCRdb with MiXCR from the 5' RACE reads. The sample lists 50,000 to 60,000 distinct CDR3 sequences, 9.5% to 11% occurring once. The specimen sequenced was whole blood. These receptors all come from an adult who was a healthcare worker with PCR-confirmed SARS-CoV-2 infection or an uninfected control (not recorded which).

The CDR3 spells CASSASTDTQYF. DNA of the CDR3: TGTGCCAGCAGCGCTAGCACAGATACGCAGTATTTT. The V call is TRBV9, the J call TRBJ2-3; D call uncertain. V gave up 3 bases and J gave up 0 bases, with 2 bases separating them. The CDR3 extends over 12 amino acids. Germline values: CDR1 SGDLS, CDR2 YYNGEE.

This clonotype has just a few counts. The chain is built from TRBV11-2 and TRBJ1-4, with D possibly TRBD1 on 5 matching bases. The CDR3 consists of 17 residues. V lost 5 bases to trimming and J lost 7 bases, with 23 bases between them. Looked up from germline, CDR1 is SGHAT and CDR2 is FQNNGV. CDR3 sequence (DNA): TGTGCCAGCAGCCCCGCGATTGTTTTGGGACTCGGTGAAAAACTGTTTTTT. Protein sequence: CASSPAIVLGLGEKLFF.

The V gene is TRBV9, the J gene TRBJ2-1; no definite D call. Germline V CDR1 and CDR2: SGDLS, YYNGEE. This CDR3 is 12 amino acids long. V was clipped by 0 bases and J by 4 bases, with 2 bases between them. CDR3 bases: TGTGCCAGCAGCGTAGAATACAATGAGCAGTTCTTC. Residues: CASSVEYNEQFF.

V and J are TRBV7-9 and TRBJ1-5, with D perhaps TRBD1 (5 bases). The V gene's germline CDR1 is SEHNR and CDR2 FQNEAQ (reference sequence). The CDR3 length is 12 residues. V lost 5 bases and J 6 bases, leaving 8 bases between the germline ends. CDR3 region: CASSLDSQPQHF. The CDR3 coding sequence is TGTGCCAGCAGCCTCGACAGTCAGCCCCAGCATTTT.

This clonotype came up a few times. The chain joins TRBV20-1 to TRBJ2-5; the D gene is possibly TRBD2 (5 bases). With 3 bases removed from V and 14 bases from J, the gap between germline ends came to 22 bases. The germline CDR1 and CDR2 sequences are DFQATT and SNEGSKA (reference sequence). This CDR3 region has 13 residues. CDR3 in DNA: TGCAGTGCTAGTTCTGATACCCCGATCGGGGTATACTTC. This gives the protein CSASSDTPIGVYF.

At least ten counts were recorded for this clonotype. This rearrangement joins TRBV19 to TRBJ1-5; D uncertain. Germline V gene data show CDR1 as LNHDA and CDR2 as SQIVND (reference sequence). V was cut by 7 bases and J by 4 bases, with 11 bases left in between. This CDR3 has 13 amino acids. CDR3 coding DNA: TGTGCCAGTACGGGAGCTTGGAATCAGCCCCAGCATTTT. As protein: CASTGAWNQPQHF.

This clonotype has ten or more counts. This chain links TRBV30 with TRBJ1-1; D perhaps matches TRBD1 (6 bases). The CDR3 has 13 amino acids. The germline V gene has CDR1 GTSNPN and CDR2 SVGIG (reference sequence). The ends were cut back, 4 bases at V and 11 bases at J, with 20 bases in the middle. CDR3 sequence reads: CAWTVTGSVRAFF. The CDR3 nucleotides read TGTGCCTGGACGGTCACAGGGTCGGTGCGGGCTTTCTTT. The variable domain in full, with the rest retrieved from reference TRBV30 and TRBJ1-1, is SQTIHQWPATLVQPVGSPLSLECTVEGTSNPNLYWYRQAAGRGLQLLFYSVGIGQISSEVPQNLSASRPQDRQFILSSKKLLLSDSGFYLCAWTVTGSVRAFFGQGTRLTVV.

This clonotype was counted at least ten times. The V call is TRBV19, the J call TRBJ2-7; 7 bases line up with TRBD1. Germline CDR1 reads LNHDA; CDR2 reads SQIVND (reference sequence). This CDR3 has 13 amino acids. V lost 6 bases, J lost 1 base, and 3 bases stayed unmatched. CDR3: CASSGQESYEQYF. CDR3 DNA sequence: TGTGCCAGTAGCGGACAGGAATCCTACGAGCAGTACTTC.

Many counts were recorded for this clonotype. The chain links TRBV7-2 to TRBJ2-3; D is unresolved. Germline loops: CDR1 SGHTA, CDR2 FQGNSA. The CDR3 length is 12 residues. Trimming shortened V by 5 bases and J by 6 bases, and 9 bases separated the two germline ends. The DNA of the CDR3 is TGTGCCAGCAGCCCCAGTAGGGATACGCAGTATTTT. As protein: CASSPSRDTQYF. Variable domain in full (rest from reference TRBV7-2 and TRBJ2-3): GAGVSQSPSNKVTEKGKDVELRCDPISGHTALYWYRQSLGQGLEFLIYFQGNSAPDKSGLPSDRFSAERTGGSVSTLTIQRTQQEDSAVYLCASSPSRDTQYFGPGTRLTVL.